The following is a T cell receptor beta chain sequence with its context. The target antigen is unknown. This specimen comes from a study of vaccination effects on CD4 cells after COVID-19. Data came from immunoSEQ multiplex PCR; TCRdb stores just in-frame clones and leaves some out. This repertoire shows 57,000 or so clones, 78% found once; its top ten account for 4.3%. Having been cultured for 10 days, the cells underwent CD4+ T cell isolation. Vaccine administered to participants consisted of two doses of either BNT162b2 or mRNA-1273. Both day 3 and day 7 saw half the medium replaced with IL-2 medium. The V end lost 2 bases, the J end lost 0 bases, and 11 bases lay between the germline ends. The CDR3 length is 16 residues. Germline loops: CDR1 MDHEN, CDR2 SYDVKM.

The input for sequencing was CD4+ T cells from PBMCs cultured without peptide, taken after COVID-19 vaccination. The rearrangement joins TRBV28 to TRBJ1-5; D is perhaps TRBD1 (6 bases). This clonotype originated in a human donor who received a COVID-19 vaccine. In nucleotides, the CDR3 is TGTGCCAGCAGTTTACCCAACAGGGTTAGCAATCAGCCCCAGCATTTT. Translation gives CASSLPNRVSNQPQHF. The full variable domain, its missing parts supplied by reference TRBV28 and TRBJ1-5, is DVKVTQSSRYLVKRTGEKVFLECVQDMDHENMFWYRQDPGLGLRLIYFSYDVKMKEKGDIPEGYSVSREKKERFSLILESASTNQTSMYLCASSLPNRVSNQPQHFGDGTRLSIL.